Following are 14 T cell receptor beta chains from one sample sequenced in a study of cytomegalovirus exposure and HLA in healthy donors. Method: immunoSEQ multiplex PCR; TCRdb's copy keeps in-frame clones and lacks some. Of about 110,000 clones detected, 88% appear once; the ten largest clones hold 1.8%. The material sequenced was PBMCs. Receptors originate from a woman between 18 and 30 years old in good health and CMV-seropositive.

This clone showed up just a few times. The chain employs TRBV25-1 and TRBJ1-5; tentative D call: TRBD1 (6 bases). Germline V gene sequence: CDR1 MGHDK, CDR2 SYGVNS. The CDR3 totals 15 residues. V was trimmed by 5 bases and J by 5 bases, leaving 16 bases between them. The CDR3 DNA reads as TGTGCCAGCAGTTCAACTACAGGGAGGGATCAGCCCCAGCATTTT. It yields the protein CASSSTTGRDQPQHF.

The rearrangement uses TRBV5-6 and TRBJ1-6, with a weak D call TRBD1 (5 bases). This CDR3 comprises 16 residues. Deletions cut 0 bases from V and 7 bases from J, with 14 bases between. Germline values: CDR1 SGHDT, CDR2 YYEEEE. The CDR3 DNA is TGTGCCAGCAGCTTGGACGGGAGGGGATTCAATTCACCCCTCCACTTT. This encodes CASSLDGRGFNSPLHF.

The chain recombines TRBV6-6 with TRBJ1-3, with D perhaps matching TRBD1 (5 bases). V lost 6 bases to trimming and J lost 6 bases, with 15 bases between them. Germline values: CDR1 MNHNY, CDR2 SVGAGI (reference sequence). The CDR3 length is 14 residues. In nucleotides, the CDR3 is TGTGCCAGCAGGCCGGCGGGGACTATAAACACCATATATTTT. Its translation is CASRPAGTINTIYF.

The rearrangement joins TRBV6-6 to TRBJ1-2, with TRBD1 matching 7 bases. The CDR3 has 15 amino acids. After removal of 3 bases from V and 4 bases from J, the junction contained 8 bases not matched to a gene. CDR1 is MNHNY, CDR2 SVGAGI, per germline (reference sequence). Here the CDR3 reads CASSYESTGSYGYTF. DNA of the CDR3: TGTGCCAGCAGTTATGAATCGACAGGGTCCTATGGCTACACCTTC.

The rearrangement links TRBV6-6 to TRBJ1-2; 7 nucleotides align to TRBD1. CDR1 is MNHNY and CDR2 is SVGAGI in the germline V gene (reference sequence). This CDR3 region has 15 residues. V shed 0 bases and J 3 bases; nucleotides not matched to a gene: 4. DNA for the CDR3: TGTGCCAGCAGTTACTCGAAGGGGGCCGACTATGGCTACACCTTC. Amino acid sequence: CASSYSKGADYGYTF.

This clone showed up just a few times. The chain combines TRBV6-5 with TRBJ2-2, with D perhaps matching TRBD2 (7 bases). The CDR3 loop spans 15 amino acids. Trimming pared 2 bases from V and 6 bases from J, leaving 13 bases between. The germline V gene has CDR1 MNHEY and CDR2 SVGAGI. The DNA for the CDR3 is TGTGCCAGCAGTTACGGGGAGGGGGGGTCCGGGGAGCTGTTTTTT. The encoded protein is CASSYGEGGSGELFF.

The rearrangement links TRBV6-5 to TRBJ2-3, with a tentative D call TRBD2 (5 bases). The length of the CDR3 is 14 residues. The ends were cut back, 6 bases at V and 2 bases at J, with 12 bases in the middle. Per the germline V gene, CDR1 is MNHEY and CDR2 is SVGAGI. The CDR3 DNA reads TGTGCCAGCAGGAGGACTGCGGTCACAGATACGCAGTATTTT. Residues: CASRRTAVTDTQYF.

In its sample, this clone was seen once. The gene calls are TRBV15 and TRBJ2-3, with TRBD2 matching 9 bases. Germline V gene data show CDR1 as LNHNV and CDR2 as YYDKDF (reference sequence). This CDR3 is 14 amino acids long. V dropped 6 bases and J dropped 1; count of bases not matched to a gene: 2. CDR3 in DNA: TGTGCCACCAGGAGCGGGGGGCGCACAGATACGCAGTATTTT. Protein sequence: CATRSGGRTDTQYF.

There are a few counts of this clone. This chain connects TRBV6-4 to TRBJ2-1; 9 nucleotides align to TRBD1. V lost 6 bases and J lost 5; bases outside the gene matches: 2. The CDR3 runs to 13 residues. Germline assignment: CDR1 MRHNA and CDR2 SNTAGT. In nucleotides, the CDR3 is TGTGCCAGCAGCGGGACAGGGCACAATGAGCAGTTCTTC. Protein product: CASSGTGHNEQFF.

The chain joins TRBV2 to TRBJ1-1, with D hard to call. CDR1 and CDR2 (germline): SNHLY, FYNNEI. V lost 1 base and J lost 4, with 13 bases in between. The CDR3 is 15 amino acids. This CDR3 is CASSEEAAVGTEAFF. The CDR3 DNA sequence: TGTGCCAGCAGTGAAGAGGCCGCGGTAGGCACTGAAGCTTTCTTT.

The rearrangement joins TRBV6-5 to TRBJ1-1, with a weak D call TRBD1 (6 bases). This CDR3 comprises 16 residues. Germline values: CDR1 MNHEY, CDR2 SVGAGI. V was clipped by 4 bases and J by 4 bases, with 19 bases between them. CDR3 nucleotide sequence: TGTGCCAGCAGTTTCCGCCTACAGGGAGGGGGCACTGAAGCTTTCTTT. This codes for CASSFRLQGGGTEAFF.

The V call is TRBV12-5, the J call TRBJ1-2, with TRBD1 matching over 10 bases. Germline lookup yields CDR1 LGHNT and CDR2 FRNRAP. The length of the CDR3 is 14 residues. Trimming at V came to 6 bases and at J to 5 bases, leaving 6 bases not matched to a gene. CDR3 bases: TGTGCTAGTGGCGGAGGACAGGGGGTTTATGGCTACACCTTC. It codes for CASGGGQGVYGYTF. The full variable domain, completed using reference TRBV12-5 and TRBJ1-2, is DARVTQTPRHKVTEMGQEVTMRCQPILGHNTVFWYRQTMMQGLELLAYFRNRAPLDDSGMPKDRFSAEMPDATLATLKIQPSEPRDSAVYFCASGGGQGVYGYTFGSGTRLTVV.

In its sample, this clone was seen once. The rearrangement links TRBV9 to TRBJ1-2, with D perhaps matching TRBD1 (5 bases). There are 14 residues in the CDR3. Germline V gene data show CDR1 as SGDLS and CDR2 as YYNGEE. Trimming took off 4 bases at V and 0 bases at J, with 10 bases between the two ends. This CDR3 reads CASSSLTANYGYTF. In DNA, the CDR3 is TGTGCCAGCAGCTCATTGACAGCTAACTATGGCTACACCTTC.

V is TRBV27 and J is TRBJ1-6; D gene uncertain. This CDR3 region has 14 residues. Germline V CDR1 and CDR2: MNHEY, SMNVEV (reference sequence). Trimming shortened V by 5 bases and J by 7 bases, and 12 bases separated the two germline ends. The CDR3: CASSPPGGNSPLHF. In DNA, the CDR3 is TGTGCCAGCAGTCCCCCGGGTGGGAATTCACCCCTCCACTTT.